This T cell receptor beta chain is from a study of lymphopenia after photon versus proton radiotherapy. Regarding the study as a whole: Better survival with proton therapy was suggested as possible, not demonstrated. Post-nadir TCR diversity decline inversely tracked overall survival among those who died.

In regard to this clone: Its specificity is unknown.

CDR1 is SGHRS, CDR2 YFSETQ, per germline. The CDR3 has 14 residues. The V and J ends lost 0 bases and 2 bases respectively, with 9 bases between them. Profiling relied on immunoSEQ multiplex PCR, and the TCRdb table lists in-frame clones only, not all of them. The sample carries tens of thousands of clones, about 87% recorded once. The rearrangement joins TRBV5-1 to TRBJ2-7, with D possibly matching TRBD1 (6 bases). The receptor's source is an elderly man with esophageal cancer. The source was peripheral blood, collected from a patient treated with proton-based radiotherapy. CDR3 DNA: TGCGCCAGCAGCTTGGGGAACAGGGCCTACGAGCAGTACTTC. This gives the protein CASSLGNRAYEQYF. The full variable domain, with the rest looked up from reference TRBV5-1 and TRBJ2-7, is KAGVTQTPRYLIKTRGQQVTLSCSPISGHRSVSWYQQTPGQGLQFLFEYFSETQRNKGNFPGRFSGRQFSNSRSEMNVSTLELGDSALYLCASSLGNRAYEQYFGPGTRLTVT.